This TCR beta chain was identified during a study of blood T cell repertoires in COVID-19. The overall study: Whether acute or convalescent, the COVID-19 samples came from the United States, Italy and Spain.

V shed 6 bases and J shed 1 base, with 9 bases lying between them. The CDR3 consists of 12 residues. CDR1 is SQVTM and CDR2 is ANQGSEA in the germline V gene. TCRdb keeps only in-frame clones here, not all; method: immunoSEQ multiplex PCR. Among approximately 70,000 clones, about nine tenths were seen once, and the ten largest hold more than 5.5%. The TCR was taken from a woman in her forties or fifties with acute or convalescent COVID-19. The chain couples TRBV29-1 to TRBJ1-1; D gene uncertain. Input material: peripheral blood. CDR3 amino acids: CSVRHGNTEAFF. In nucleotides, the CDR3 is TGCAGCGTACGACATGGGAACACTGAAGCTTTCTTT.